These T cell receptor beta chains were read from a single sample in a study of blood T cell repertoires in COVID-19. The repertoire was sequenced with immunoSEQ multiplex PCR; TCRdb's copy has only in-frame clones and lacks some. The table records 290,000 or so clones, roughly nine tenths of them present only once. Sample: peripheral blood. Every receptor here comes from a woman aged 25 to 39 with COVID-19, enrolled during active disease. CDR3s include the opening cysteine and the closing phenylalanine or tryptophan. The D gene is left open where the match is weak.

j_call: TRBJ1-1; v_call: TRBV6-5; d_call: TRBD1; cdr3_aa: CASSRVLTGVTEAFF; cdr3_nt: TGTGCCAGCAGTCGAGTCCTCACAGGGGTTACTGAAGCTTTCTTT
j_call: TRBJ1-2; v_call: TRBV29-1; d_call: -; cdr3_aa: CSDRTVYGYTF; cdr3_nt: TGCAGCGATAGGACAGTCTATGGCTACACCTTC
j_call: TRBJ1-2; v_call: TRBV27; d_call: TRBD1; cdr3_aa: CASSLGQGALVYGYTF; cdr3_nt: TGTGCCAGCAGTTTGGGACAGGGGGCGCTGGTTTATGGCTACACCTTC
j_call: TRBJ1-4; v_call: TRBV3-1/TRBV3-2; d_call: TRBD1; cdr3_aa: CASSQFGTGNEKLFF; cdr3_nt: TGTGCCAGCAGCCAATTCGGGACAGGTAATGAAAAACTGTTTTTT
j_call: TRBJ1-1; v_call: TRBV18; d_call: TRBD1; cdr3_aa: CASSGSDRVNTEAFF; cdr3_nt: TGTGCCAGCTCCGGGTCTGACAGGGTGAACACTGAAGCTTTCTTT
j_call: TRBJ2-3; v_call: TRBV6-5; d_call: TRBD1; cdr3_aa: CASSRGDRGTDTQYF; cdr3_nt: TGTGCCAGCAGCAGGGGGGACAGGGGCACAGATACGCAGTATTTT
j_call: TRBJ1-1; v_call: TRBV27; d_call: -; cdr3_aa: CASSILPGQPNTEAFF; cdr3_nt: TGTGCCAGCAGTATACTTCCGGGACAACCGAACACTGAAGCTTTCTTT
j_call: TRBJ2-3; v_call: TRBV27; d_call: -; cdr3_aa: CASRLRVSDTQYF; cdr3_nt: TGTGCCAGCAGGTTGCGGGTGTCAGATACGCAGTATTTT
j_call: TRBJ1-1; v_call: TRBV3-1/TRBV3-2; d_call: -; cdr3_aa: CASSQGRQGAAFF; cdr3_nt: TGTGCCAGCAGCCAAGGACGACAAGGGGCGGCTTTCTTT
j_call: TRBJ1-1; v_call: TRBV19; d_call: TRBD1; cdr3_aa: CASRGTGANTEAFF; cdr3_nt: TGTGCCAGTAGAGGGACAGGGGCGAACACTGAAGCTTTCTTT
j_call: TRBJ2-3; v_call: TRBV3-1/TRBV3-2; d_call: TRBD2; cdr3_aa: CASSQGNGEGSDTQYF; cdr3_nt: TGTGCCAGCAGCCAAGGAAATGGGGAGGGTTCGGATACGCAGTATTTT